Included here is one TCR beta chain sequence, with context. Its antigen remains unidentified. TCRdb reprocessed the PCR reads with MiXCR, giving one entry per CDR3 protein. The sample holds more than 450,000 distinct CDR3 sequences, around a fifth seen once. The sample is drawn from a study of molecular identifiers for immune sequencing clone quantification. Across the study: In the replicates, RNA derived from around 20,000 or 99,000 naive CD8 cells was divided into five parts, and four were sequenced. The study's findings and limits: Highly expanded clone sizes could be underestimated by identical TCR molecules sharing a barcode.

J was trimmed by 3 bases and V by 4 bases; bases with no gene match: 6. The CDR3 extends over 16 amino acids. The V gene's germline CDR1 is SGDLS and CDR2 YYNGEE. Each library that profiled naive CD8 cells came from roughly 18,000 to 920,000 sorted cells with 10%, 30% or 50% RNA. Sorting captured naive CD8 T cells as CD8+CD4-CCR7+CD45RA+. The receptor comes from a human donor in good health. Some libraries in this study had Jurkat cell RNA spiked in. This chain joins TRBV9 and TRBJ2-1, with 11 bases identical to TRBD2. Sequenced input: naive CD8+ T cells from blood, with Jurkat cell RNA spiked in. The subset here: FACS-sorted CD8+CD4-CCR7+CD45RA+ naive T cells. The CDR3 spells CASSSRLAGYYNEQFF. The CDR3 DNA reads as TGTGCCAGCAGCTCCAGACTAGCGGGGTACTACAATGAGCAGTTCTTC.